This T cell receptor (beta chain) was captured in a study of CD4 T cells in relation to SARS-CoV-2 and coronaviruses. Across the study: PBMCs were cultured with antigen for roughly nine days before TCR beta sequencing. Study-level points and caveats: About 65% of donors had memory CD4+ clonotypes crossrecognizing SARS-CoV-2 and common cold coronavirus spike. No crossreactivity against non-spike viral proteins was tested here.

Germline-derived CDR1 and CDR2 are MDHEN and SYDVKM. The CDR3 is made up of 13 amino acids. Trimming took off 3 bases at V and 2 bases at J, with 7 bases between the two ends. As to this clone: The target antigen is unknown.

The assay was immunoSEQ multiplex PCR, and TCRdb's table has in-frame clones only and misses some. Of some 38,000 clones in the sample, about three quarters were seen once. The sequenced material came from memory CD4+ T cells from PBMCs, cultured in vitro. The sequence came from an adult with COVID-19. J is TRBJ2-5 and V is TRBV28; no definite D call. CDR3 in DNA: TGTGCCAGCAGTTTGGAGCATCAAGAGACCCAGTACTTC. Amino acid sequence: CASSLEHQETQYF.